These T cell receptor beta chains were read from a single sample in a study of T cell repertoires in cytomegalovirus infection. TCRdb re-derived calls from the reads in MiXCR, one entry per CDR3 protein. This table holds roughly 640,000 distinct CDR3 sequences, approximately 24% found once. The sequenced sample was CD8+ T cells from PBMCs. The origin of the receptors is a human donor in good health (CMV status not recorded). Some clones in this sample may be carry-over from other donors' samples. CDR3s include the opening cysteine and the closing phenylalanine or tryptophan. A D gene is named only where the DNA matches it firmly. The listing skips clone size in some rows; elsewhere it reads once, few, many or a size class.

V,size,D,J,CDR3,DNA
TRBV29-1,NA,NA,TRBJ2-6,CSVEDFVQAPAGANVLTF,TGCAGCGTTGAAGATTTTGTCCAGGCCCCCGCTGGGGCCAACGTCCTGACTTTC
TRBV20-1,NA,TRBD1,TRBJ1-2,CSARDRDRGLGGYTF,TGCAGTGCTAGAGACCGGGACAGGGGGCTTGGGGGCTACACCTTC
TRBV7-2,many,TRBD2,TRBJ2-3,CASSLVMRGSTDTQYF,TGTGCCAGCAGCTTAGTGATGCGGGGGAGCACAGATACGCAGTATTTT
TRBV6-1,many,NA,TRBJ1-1,CASNDFGNTEAFF,TGTGCCAGCAATGATTTCGGGAACACTGAAGCTTTCTTT
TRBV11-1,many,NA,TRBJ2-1,CASSWLVGVYNEQFF,TGTGCCAGCAGCTGGCTCGTGGGCGTATACAATGAGCAGTTCTTC
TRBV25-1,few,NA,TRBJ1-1,CASSEFKIRQQGSGEAFF,TGTGCCAGCAGTGAATTTAAAATTCGACAGCAAGGTTCGGGTGAAGCTTTCTTT
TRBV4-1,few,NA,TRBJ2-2,CASSQVPGSTGELFF,TGCGCCAGCAGCCAAGTCCCAGGGTCCACCGGGGAGCTGTTTTTT
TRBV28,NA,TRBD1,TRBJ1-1,CASSLPGTGGDTEAFF,TGTGCCAGCAGTTTACCCGGGACAGGGGGGGACACTGAAGCTTTCTTT
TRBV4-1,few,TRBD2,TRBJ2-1,CASSQFLAGGYNEQFF,TGCGCCAGCAGCCAGTTTCTAGCGGGGGGCTACAATGAGCAGTTCTTC
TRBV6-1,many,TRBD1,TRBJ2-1,CASSLEGQGTYNEQFF,TGTGCCAGCAGTCTCGAGGGACAGGGTACCTACAATGAGCAGTTCTTC
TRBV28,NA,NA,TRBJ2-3,CASSQGGYTDTQYF,TGTGCCAGCAGTCAAGGGGGGTACACAGATACGCAGTATTTT
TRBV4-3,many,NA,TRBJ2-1,CASSQELGSNEQFF,TGCGCCAGCAGCCAAGAGTTGGGGAGCAATGAGCAGTTCTTC
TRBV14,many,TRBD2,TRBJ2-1,CASSQVGRGAYNEQFF,TGTGCCAGCAGCCAAGTTGGGCGGGGGGCCTACAATGAGCAGTTCTTC
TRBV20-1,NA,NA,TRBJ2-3,CSVQWGGVYSGGFSDTQYF,TGCAGTGTCCAATGGGGGGGCGTCTATTCCGGGGGATTTTCAGATACGCAGTATTTT
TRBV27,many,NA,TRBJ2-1,CASSLLSRVSYNEQFF,TGTGCCAGCAGTTTATTGTCCAGGGTCTCCTACAATGAGCAGTTCTTC
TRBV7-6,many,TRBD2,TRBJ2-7,CASSLLPGLAGEYEQYF,TGTGCCAGCAGCTTACTCCCGGGACTAGCGGGGGAGTACGAGCAGTACTTC
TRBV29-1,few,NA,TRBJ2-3,CSVEDQNTQYF,TGCAGCGTTGAAGACCAAAATACGCAGTATTTT
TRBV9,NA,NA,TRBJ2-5,CASSDSPKATQYF,TGTGCCAGCAGCGACTCTCCAAAGGCGACCCAGTACTTC
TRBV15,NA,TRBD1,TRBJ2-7,CATRRDRSREQYF,TGTGCCACCAGAAGGGACAGGTCGCGCGAGCAGTACTTC
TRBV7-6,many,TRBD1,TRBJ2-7,CASSFGWGQGAGEQYF,TGTGCCAGCAGCTTTGGGTGGGGTCAGGGGGCTGGCGAGCAGTACTTC
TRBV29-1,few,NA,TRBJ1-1,CSVVGGTVEAFF,TGCAGCGTTGTAGGGGGAACAGTTGAAGCTTTCTTT
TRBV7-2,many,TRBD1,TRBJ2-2,CASSLAPGGTGELFF,TGTGCCAGCAGCTTAGCGCCAGGGGGTACCGGGGAGCTGTTTTTT
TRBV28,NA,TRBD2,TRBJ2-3,CASCTTSGITDTQYF,TGTGCCAGCTGTACGACTAGCGGAATTACAGATACGCAGTATTTT
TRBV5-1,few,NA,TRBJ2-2,CASSLATAVANTGELFF,TGCGCCAGCAGCTTGGCGACAGCAGTTGCGAACACCGGGGAGCTGTTTTTT
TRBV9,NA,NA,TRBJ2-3,CASSSSPEAPLADTQYF,TGTGCCAGCAGCTCTTCCCCGGAAGCGCCCCTGGCAGATACGCAGTATTTT
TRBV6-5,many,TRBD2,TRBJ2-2,CASSHGRLADTGELFF,TGTGCCAGCAGCCATGGACGACTAGCGGACACCGGGGAGCTGTTTTTT
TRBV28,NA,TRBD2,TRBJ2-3,CASSFGAGGARDTQYF,TGTGCCAGCAGTTTTGGAGCGGGGGGGGCTAGGGATACGCAGTATTTT
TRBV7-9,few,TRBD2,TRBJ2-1,CATDWTSNYNEQFF,TGTGCCACCGATTGGACTAGCAATTACAATGAGCAGTTCTTC
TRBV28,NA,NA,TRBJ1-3,CASRPRQVTSGNTIYF,TGTGCCAGCAGACCTCGACAGGTAACCTCTGGAAACACCATATATTTT
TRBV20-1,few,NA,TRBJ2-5,CSAEFRTRAFQETQYF,TGCAGTGCAGAGTTTCGTACGCGGGCCTTTCAAGAGACCCAGTACTTC
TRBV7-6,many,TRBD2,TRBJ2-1,CASSPRFGGRSTSYNEQFF,TGTGCCAGCAGCCCTAGGTTTGGCGGGAGGTCGACATCCTACAATGAGCAGTTCTTC
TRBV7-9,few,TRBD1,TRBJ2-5,CASSPRTGAVQETQYF,TGTGCCAGCAGCCCCCGGACAGGGGCCGTCCAAGAGACCCAGTACTTC